These 27 T cell receptor beta chains came from one sample sequenced in a study of shared clonotypes between healthy human individuals (dated by TCRdb to the early 2020s). Library construction relied on the immunoSEQ multiplex PCR assay. Entries here come from immuneACCESS through TCRdb and include only in-frame sequences with V and J called. Some clones fail to appear in such tables; in the studies checked, an unresolved V gene covers under half of the shortfall, and the cause of the remainder is unknown. The sample records about 2.3 million clones, 93% of which are singletons. Of the sample, about 0.39% falls within the top ten clones. The sample comprised naive CD4+ T cells from PBMCs. According to the study, the label for this sample's cell subset or site signals: CD45RA+ positively selected. Source of these receptors: a man aged 18 to 35 in good health. Some clones in this sample may be carry-over from other donors' samples.

This chain joins TRBV6-6 and TRBJ2-1, with 9 nucleotides matching TRBD2. V trimming: 3 bases; J trimming: 6 bases; junction bases outside the gene matches: 6. Germline CDR1 reads MNHNY; CDR2 reads SVGAGI (reference sequence). CDR3 length equals 15 residues. CDR3 in amino acids: CASSYGLARANEQFF. The CDR3 bases are TGTGCCAGCAGTTATGGACTAGCGCGCGCCAATGAGCAGTTCTTC.

This clone showed up just once. This chain connects TRBV27 to TRBJ2-7; D gene uncertain. CDR1 and CDR2 (germline): MNHEY, SMNVEV (reference sequence). The CDR3 loop spans 15 amino acids. V lost 2 bases, J lost 4 bases, and 15 bases lay in between. The CDR3 loop reads CASSLGPPGLYEQYF. CDR3 in DNA: TGTGCCAGCAGTTTAGGCCCCCCGGGTTTATACGAGCAGTACTTC.

This clone was seen only a few times. The chain has TRBV9 and TRBJ2-1; 14 nucleotides align to TRBD2. The CDR3 length is 15 residues. V was clipped by 0 bases and J by 10 bases; unmatched bases: 3. The germline CDR1 and CDR2 sequences are SGDLS and YYNGEE. The CDR3 region is CASSVEGLAGAEQFF. The CDR3 DNA reads as TGTGCCAGCAGCGTAGAGGGACTAGCGGGAGCCGAGCAGTTCTTC.

This clone was seen once. CDR3 amino acids: CASSPYWDSGANVLTF. The CDR3 DNA reads as TGTGCCAGCAGCCCTTACTGGGACTCTGGGGCCAACGTCCTGACTTTC. The chain employs TRBV28 and TRBJ2-6; D gene uncertain. Germline CDR1 is MDHEN and CDR2 is SYDVKM. This CDR3 comprises 16 residues. Trimming removed 6 bases at V and 0 bases at J, with 12 bases between.

The J gene is TRBJ2-7, the V gene TRBV6-1; tentatively, D is TRBD2 (6 bases). From germline, CDR1 is MNHNS and CDR2 SASEGT. The CDR3 has 17 residues. Trimming took off 2 bases at V and 6 bases at J, with 23 bases between the two ends. The CDR3 region has the DNA TGTGCCAGCAGTGAAAAATTGATAAAAGGGGACGGGGGCGAGCAGTACTTC. Its translation is CASSEKLIKGDGGEQYF.

V gene TRBV7-9 combines with J gene TRBJ2-6; D is possibly TRBD2 (6 bases). Germline CDR1 SEHNR, CDR2 FQNEAQ (reference sequence). CDR3 length: 17 amino acids. The V gene lost 5 bases and the J gene lost 2 bases, with 16 bases spanning the gap. CDR3 bases: TGTGCCAGCAGCCCCGTGACGGGGGACCCTGGGGCCAACGTCCTGACTTTC. Translation: CASSPVTGDPGANVLTF.

This clone was counted once. The rearrangement links TRBV29-1 to TRBJ2-5, with 7 bases that match TRBD2. The CDR3 spans 12 residues. With V trimmed by 7 bases and J by 1 base, 3 bases remained unmatched. Germline CDR1 reads SQVTM; CDR2 reads ANQGSEA. CDR3: CSERTSQETQYF. The CDR3 DNA sequence: TGCAGCGAACGGACTAGCCAAGAGACCCAGTACTTC.

This chain connects TRBV28 to TRBJ1-3; D remains unclear. The CDR3 has 16 amino acids. V gave up 7 bases and J gave up 4 bases, with 20 bases separating them. The V gene's germline CDR1 is MDHEN and CDR2 SYDVKM. In DNA form, the CDR3 reads TGTGCCAGCACCCCTCCCGGGGTCCTGGGAGGAAACACCATATATTTT. The encoded protein is CASTPPGVLGGNTIYF.

The chain carries TRBV5-1 and TRBJ2-7; TRBD2 matches 11 bases. Germline CDR1 and CDR2: SGHRS and YFSETQ. Unmatched junction bases numbered 7, after V lost 3 bases and J lost 2 bases. The CDR3 contains 16 residues. The CDR3 protein is CASSWLSGRAPYEQYF. DNA for the CDR3: TGCGCCAGCAGCTGGCTTAGCGGGAGGGCCCCCTACGAGCAGTACTTC.

As regards this clone: This CDR3 is also generated by other DNA sequences in the sample. This chain joins TRBV29-1 and TRBJ1-1; 7 positions match TRBD1. The V and J ends lost 4 bases and 1 base, in that order; junction bases with no gene match: 0. In germline, CDR1 is SQVTM, CDR2 ANQGSEA. The CDR3 totals 12 residues. The CDR3 region is CSVGTGNTEAFF. The CDR3 nucleotides are TGCAGCGTTGGGACAGGGAACACTGAAGCTTTCTTT.

The V and J genes are TRBV7-2 and TRBJ2-5; the match to TRBD2 covers 12 bases. Germline assignment: CDR1 SGHTA and CDR2 FQGNSA. V shed 5 bases, J shed 2 bases, and the junction held 6 bases outside the gene matches. The CDR3 totals 16 residues. The CDR3 spells CASSMAGTSGQETQYF. DNA of the CDR3: TGTGCCAGCAGCATGGCCGGGACTAGCGGGCAAGAGACCCAGTACTTC.

J is TRBJ1-1 and V is TRBV5-1; D is uncertain. CDR3 length: 14 residues. V was pared by 1 base and J by 5 bases, with 12 bases between. Looked up from germline, CDR1 is SGHRS and CDR2 is YFSETQ. The CDR3 bases are TGCGCCAGCAGCTTGTTCGGGAGAAATACTGAAGCTTTCTTT. Its protein product is CASSLFGRNTEAFF.

The chain joins TRBV5-4 to TRBJ2-6; perhaps TRBD1 as D (5 bases). In germline, CDR1 is SGHNT, CDR2 YYREEE (reference sequence). The CDR3 is made up of 16 amino acids. The V and J ends lost 4 bases and 2 bases respectively, with 13 bases between them. The CDR3 DNA follows: TGTGCCAGCAGCCAGGGTCTAGTTCCTGGGGCCAACGTCCTGACTTTC. Translation: CASSQGLVPGANVLTF.

V usage is TRBV5-1 and J usage is TRBJ2-7; D not certain. Germline values: CDR1 SGHRS, CDR2 YFSETQ. Trimming removed 0 bases from V and 3 bases from J, with 10 bases in between. The CDR3 runs 14 residues. The CDR3 loop is CASSLGQELYEQYF. CDR3 bases: TGCGCCAGCAGCTTGGGGCAGGAGCTCTACGAGCAGTACTTC.

The chain has TRBV28 and TRBJ1-2; D perhaps matches TRBD1 (5 bases). The V gene lost 11 bases and the J gene lost 4 bases, with 14 bases spanning the gap. The germline V gene has CDR1 MDHEN and CDR2 SYDVKM. The CDR3 is 12 amino acids. Written as DNA, the CDR3 is TGTGCCGGATCAAATAGGGGCTATGGCTACACCTTC. Translated: CAGSNRGYGYTF.

Details on this clone: Other DNA variants within this sample encode the same CDR3. The CDR3 DNA is TGTGCCAGTAGTATGGGGACTAGCGGTACAGATACGCAGTATTTT. Its protein is CASSMGTSGTDTQYF. The rearrangement uses TRBV19 and TRBJ2-3, with 11 bases matching TRBD2. This CDR3 region has 15 residues. V dropped 3 bases and J dropped 3; count of bases not matched to a gene: 2. The V gene's germline CDR1 is LNHDA and CDR2 SQIVND (reference sequence).

The V gene is TRBV5-1, the J gene TRBJ1-4, with 9 positions matching TRBD1. The CDR3 is 12 amino acids. Germline loops: CDR1 SGHRS, CDR2 YFSETQ. The junction had 1 base not matched to a gene; V was cut back by 5 bases and J by 8 bases. Written as DNA, the CDR3 is TGCGCCAGCAGGACAGGGGGAGAAAAACTGTTTTTT. This sequence encodes CASRTGGEKLFF.

The V and J genes are TRBV7-9 and TRBJ2-1; 7 bases line up with TRBD2. Germline V gene data show CDR1 as SEHNR and CDR2 as FQNEAQ (reference sequence). V gave up 3 bases and J gave up 4 bases; unmatched junction bases: 9. The CDR3 has 16 residues. CDR3 residues: CASSFFPPGGYNEQFF. CDR3 DNA: TGTGCCAGCAGCTTCTTCCCCCCGGGGGGTTACAATGAGCAGTTCTTC.

V gene TRBV19 combines with J gene TRBJ1-5; TRBD1 might be the D (6 bases). With 5 bases removed from V and 7 bases from J, the gap between germline ends came to 18 bases. Germline CDR1 LNHDA, CDR2 SQIVND (reference sequence). CDR3 length: 15 residues. The CDR3 sequence: CASSQGSGPRQPQHF. The CDR3 bases are TGTGCCAGTAGTCAGGGGTCAGGCCCCAGGCAGCCCCAGCATTTT. The variable domain in full, with the rest retrieved from reference TRBV19 and TRBJ1-5, is DGGITQSPKYLFRKEGQNVTLSCEQNLNHDAMYWYRQDPGQGLRLIYYSQIVNDFQKGDIAEGYSVSREKKESFPLTVTSAQKNPTAFYLCASSQGSGPRQPQHFGDGTRLSIL.

This rearrangement joins TRBV7-3 to TRBJ1-2; perhaps TRBD1 as D (5 bases). Per germline, CDR1 SGHTA and CDR2 FQGTGA. The CDR3 contains 14 residues. Trimming left V 5 bases short and J 8 bases short, with 18 bases between. CDR3 residues: CASSLGTTSTGYTF. CDR3 nucleotide sequence: TGTGCCAGCAGCCTAGGGACGACTTCGACGGGCTACACCTTC.

The chain has TRBV4-3 and TRBJ2-3, with unresolved D. Germline-derived CDR1 and CDR2 are LGHNA and YSLEER. Trimming removed 1 base from V and 3 bases from J, with 11 bases in between. The CDR3 sequence is 15 residues long. Here the CDR3 DNA reads TGCGCCAGCAGCCAAGTCAAGGGAAGTACAGATACGCAGTATTTT. The encoded protein is CASSQVKGSTDTQYF.

This chain connects TRBV11-3 to TRBJ2-2, with TRBD1 matching over 7 bases. CDR3 length: 15 residues. The trim removed 3 bases at V and 8 bases at J, leaving 9 bases unmatched. Germline V lookup: CDR1 SGHNT, CDR2 YENEEA. CDR3 bases: TGTGCCAGCAGCTTCGGGACAGTTAGCAGGGGGGAGCTGTTTTTT. It translates to CASSFGTVSRGELFF.

As regards this clone: Different DNA sequences within this sample yield the same CDR3. The chain employs TRBV11-3 and TRBJ2-1; TRBD1 matches at 12 bases. Trimming took 5 bases from V and 7 from J; bases not matched to a gene: 6. Germline CDR1 and CDR2: SGHNT and YENEEA. This CDR3 is 15 amino acids long. CDR3 coding DNA: TGTGCCAGCAGCCGGGGACAGGGGGCTGGGAATGAGCAGTTCTTC. This translates into CASSRGQGAGNEQFF. The whole variable domain, remainder taken from reference TRBV11-3 and TRBJ2-1, is EAGVVQSPRYKIIEKKQPVAFWCNPISGHNTLYWYLQNLGQGPELLIRYENEEAVDDSQLPKDRFSAERLKGVDSTLKIQPAELGDSAVYLCASSRGQGAGNEQFFGPGTRLTVL.

The chain couples TRBV7-2 to TRBJ2-3; the D gene could be TRBD1 or TRBD2 (5 bases each). CDR3 size: 14 residues. V dropped 7 bases and J dropped 3 bases, with 14 bases sitting between them. Per germline, CDR1 SGHTA and CDR2 FQGNSA. Here the CDR3 DNA reads TGTGCCAGCACCCGGGACCGTTTTACAGATACGCAGTATTTT. This gives the protein CASTRDRFTDTQYF.

This clone was detected once. The J gene is TRBJ2-7, the V gene TRBV27, with D possibly being TRBD2 (6 bases). V was pared by 5 bases and J by 2 bases, with 16 bases between. Germline V gene lookup returns CDR1 MNHEY and CDR2 SMNVEV (reference sequence). This CDR3 is 15 amino acids long. This chain's CDR3 is CASSRSGVNAYEQYF. The CDR3 DNA is TGTGCCAGCAGTCGCTCGGGGGTAAATGCCTACGAGCAGTACTTC.

The chain is built from TRBV28 and TRBJ1-1, with 7 bases lining up with TRBD1. CDR1 MDHEN and CDR2 SYDVKM come from the germline V gene. This CDR3 region has 16 residues. The ends lost 6 bases at V and 1 base at J; junction bases unmatched: 11. DNA of the CDR3: TGTGCCAGCAGCCCTGGGAGGGGGCGCGGGAACACTGAAGCTTTCTTT. Encoded protein: CASSPGRGRGNTEAFF.

The V gene is TRBV11-3, the J gene TRBJ2-1, with TRBD1 matching 9 bases. V gave up 4 bases and J gave up 5 bases; unmatched junction bases: 12. Germline-derived CDR1 and CDR2 are SGHNT and YENEEA. The CDR3 contains 17 residues. The CDR3 region is CASSSGTGIKRDNEQFF. Here the CDR3 DNA reads TGTGCCAGCAGCTCCGGGACAGGGATTAAGAGGGACAATGAGCAGTTCTTC.